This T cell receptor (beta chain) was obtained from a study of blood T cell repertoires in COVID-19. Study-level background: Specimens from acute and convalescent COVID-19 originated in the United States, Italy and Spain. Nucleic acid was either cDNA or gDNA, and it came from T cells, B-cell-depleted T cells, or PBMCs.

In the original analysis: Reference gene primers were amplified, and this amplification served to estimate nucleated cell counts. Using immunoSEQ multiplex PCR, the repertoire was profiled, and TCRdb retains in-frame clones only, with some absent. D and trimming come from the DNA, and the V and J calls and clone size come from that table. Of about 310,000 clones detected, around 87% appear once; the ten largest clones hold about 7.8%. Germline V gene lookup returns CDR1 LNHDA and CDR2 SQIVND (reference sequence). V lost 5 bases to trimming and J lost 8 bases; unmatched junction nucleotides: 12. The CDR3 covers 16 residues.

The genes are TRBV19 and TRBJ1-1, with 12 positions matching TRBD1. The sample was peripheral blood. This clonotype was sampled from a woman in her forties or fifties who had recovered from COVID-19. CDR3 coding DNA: TGTGCCAGTAGTTGGGGACAGGGGGCCGGAGTCAAGGAAGCTTTCTTT. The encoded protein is CASSWGQGAGVKEAFF.